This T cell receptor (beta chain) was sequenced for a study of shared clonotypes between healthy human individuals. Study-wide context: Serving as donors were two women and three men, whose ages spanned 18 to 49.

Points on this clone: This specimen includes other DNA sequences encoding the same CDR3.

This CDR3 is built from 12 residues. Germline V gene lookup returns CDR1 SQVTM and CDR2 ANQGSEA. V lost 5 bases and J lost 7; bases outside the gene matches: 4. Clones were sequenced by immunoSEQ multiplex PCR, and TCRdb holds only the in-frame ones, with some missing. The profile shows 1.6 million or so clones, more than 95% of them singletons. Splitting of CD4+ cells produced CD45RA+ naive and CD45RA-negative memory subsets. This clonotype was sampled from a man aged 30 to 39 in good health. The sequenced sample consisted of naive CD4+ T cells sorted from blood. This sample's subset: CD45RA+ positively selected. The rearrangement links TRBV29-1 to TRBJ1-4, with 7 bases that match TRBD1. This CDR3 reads CSVQGDSEKLFF. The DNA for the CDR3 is TGCAGCGTTCAGGGGGACAGTGAAAAACTGTTTTTT.